The 10 T cell receptor beta chains given below trace back to one sample, sequenced in a study of cytomegalovirus exposure and HLA in healthy donors. The PCR made use of 60 Vbeta and 13 Jbeta primers. The repertoire was sequenced with immunoSEQ multiplex PCR; TCRdb's copy has only in-frame clones and lacks some. The data show approximately 160,000 clones, 77% seen once. The specimen sequenced was PBMCs. The receptors were gathered from a woman aged 30 to 39 in good health and CMV-seronegative.

This clone was observed once. This chain connects TRBV11-2 to TRBJ2-7; 7 positions agree with TRBD1. The trim removed 5 bases at V and 1 base at J, leaving 8 bases unmatched. Germline CDR1 reads SGHAT; CDR2 reads FQNNGV. This CDR3 has 15 residues. In DNA form, the CDR3 reads TGTGCCAGCAGCCACACGGACAGGTTTTCCTACGAGCAGTACTTC. Encoded protein: CASSHTDRFSYEQYF.

This sequence joins TRBV9 and TRBJ2-1; 10 bases are a match to TRBD2. V was pared by 4 bases and J by 1 base, with 2 bases of the junction left unmatched. Germline V CDR1 and CDR2: SGDLS, YYNGEE. The CDR3 contains 15 residues. CDR3 sequence reads: CASSTTSGSYNEQFF. CDR3 nucleotides: TGTGCCAGCAGCACGACTAGCGGGTCCTACAATGAGCAGTTCTTC.

The chain joins TRBV6-4 to TRBJ2-3; the match to TRBD1 covers 9 bases. CDR1 is MRHNA and CDR2 is SNTAGT in the germline V gene. The CDR3 runs to 16 residues. V was clipped by 6 bases and J by 3 bases; unmatched bases: 10. CDR3 amino acids: CASRMNAGTGTDTQYF. CDR3 DNA: TGTGCCAGCAGAATGAATGCCGGGACAGGGACAGATACGCAGTATTTT.

This rearrangement joins TRBV28 to TRBJ1-5; D possibly corresponds to TRBD1 (5 bases). The CDR3 extends over 15 amino acids. Germline V CDR1 and CDR2: MDHEN, SYDVKM. The germline V and J ends were trimmed by 1 base and 7 bases, with 14 bases remaining between them. The CDR3 DNA is TGTGCCAGCAGTTTATCTATTTTGTGGGGCCAGCCCCAGCATTTT. It codes for CASSLSILWGQPQHF. The full variable domain, with the rest looked up from reference TRBV28 and TRBJ1-5, is DVKVTQSSRYLVKRTGEKVFLECVQDMDHENMFWYRQDPGLGLRLIYFSYDVKMKEKGDIPEGYSVSREKKERFSLILESASTNQTSMYLCASSLSILWGQPQHFGDGTRLSIL.

The chain combines TRBV18 with TRBJ1-2, with 10 bases fitting TRBD1. The CDR3 contains 16 residues. Unmatched junction bases numbered 8, after V lost 6 bases and J lost 1 base. The germline V gene encodes CDR1 KGHSH and CDR2 LQKENI. CDR3 nucleotides: TGTGCCAGCTCCCCCTTCGGGACAGGGGTTAACTATGGCTACACCTTC. This translates into CASSPFGTGVNYGYTF. Together with reference TRBV18 and TRBJ1-2, the CDR3 gives the full variable domain: NAGVMQNPRHLVRRRGQEARLRCSPMKGHSHVYWYRQLPEEGLKFMVYLQKENIIDESGMPKERFSAEFPKEGPSILRIQQVVRGDSAAYFCASSPFGTGVNYGYTFGSGTRLTVV.

In this sample, this clone turned up a few times. This chain links TRBV6-1 with TRBJ1-5; 8 bases agree with TRBD1. The germline CDR1 and CDR2 sequences are MNHNS and SASEGT. J was trimmed by 1 base and V by 6 bases; bases with no gene match: 5. This CDR3 has 15 residues. The CDR3 here is CASRGQVLSNQPQHF. CDR3 in DNA: TGTGCCAGCAGGGGACAGGTCCTGAGCAATCAGCCCCAGCATTTT.

This clone was counted between two and nine times. The V call is TRBV5-1, the J call TRBJ2-7, with 12 bases fitting TRBD1. Looked up from germline, CDR1 is SGHRS and CDR2 is YFSETQ. With 3 bases clipped from V and 5 bases from J, the junction kept 3 bases outside the gene matches. The CDR3 totals 14 residues. CDR3 bases: TGCGCCAGCAGCTCCGGGACAGGGGGCCACGAGCAGTACTTC. Its protein product is CASSSGTGGHEQYF.

V is TRBV25-1 and J is TRBJ1-5, with 11 bases that match TRBD1. CDR1 MGHDK and CDR2 SYGVNS come from the germline V gene. The CDR3 covers 18 residues. V was pared by 1 base and J by 3 bases, with 8 bases of the junction left unmatched. The CDR3 here is CASSESGGTGGTNQPQHF. CDR3 sequence (DNA): TGTGCCAGCAGTGAATCGGGGGGGACAGGGGGGACCAATCAGCCCCAGCATTTT. The full variable domain, completed using reference TRBV25-1 and TRBJ1-5, is EADIYQTPRYLVIGTGKKITLECSQTMGHDKMYWYQQDPGMELHLIHYSYGVNSTEKGDLSSESTVSRIRTEHFPLTLESARPSHTSQYLCASSESGGTGGTNQPQHFGDGTRLSIL.

This chain connects TRBV28 to TRBJ2-7; TRBD1 matches 8 bases. The germline gives CDR1 MDHEN, CDR2 SYDVKM. V dropped 2 bases and J dropped 5; count of bases not matched to a gene: 14. This CDR3 region has 17 residues. DNA of the CDR3: TGTGCCAGCAGTTTAAACCCAGGGGGCTTCTCTAGTGACGAGCAGTACTTC. This translates into CASSLNPGGFSSDEQYF.

V usage is TRBV7-2 and J usage is TRBJ2-5; 8 nucleotides agree with TRBD1. CDR1 is SGHTA and CDR2 is FQGNSA in the germline V gene. J was trimmed by 3 bases and V by 5 bases; bases with no gene match: 17. The CDR3 loop spans 18 amino acids. CDR3 coding DNA: TGTGCCAGCAGCCGTCTCCTCCTTCCGGGACAGGACAAAGAGACCCAGTACTTC. This sequence encodes CASSRLLLPGQDKETQYF.